Listed below are T cell receptor beta chains from one sample, sequenced in a study of blood T cells in healthy people across ages. TCRdb passed the 5' RACE reads through MiXCR, listing each CDR3 protein once. The sample lists under 2,000,000 distinct CDR3 sequences; 40% to 55% were seen once. Sequenced sample: blood. The receptors derive from a woman in her thirties or forties in good health. Both conserved end residues are part of each CDR3. Each record gives: J gene, D gene, V gene, clone size, CDR3 DNA, CDR3 protein. A D gene is named only where the DNA matches it firmly. Clone size is stated in some rows and not others, as once, few, many or a class when expanded.

TRBJ1-1 | . | TRBV7-2 | . | TGTGCCAGCAGCTTAGCTGGGCGGGCCACTGAAGCTTTCTTT | CASSLAGRATEAFF
TRBJ2-1 | . | TRBV9 | . | TGTGCCAGCAGCGGAGTGGGGGGCCCCATCGACAATGAGCAGTTCTTC | CASSGVGGPIDNEQFF
TRBJ1-4 | TRBD1 | TRBV9 | . | TGTGCCAGCAGCGCTACCGGGACAGGGACCGAAAAACTGTTTTTT | CASSATGTGTEKLFF
TRBJ1-6 | . | TRBV11-2 | . | TGTGCCAGCAGCTTAAGGAGGGACACTAATTCACCCCTCCACTTT | CASSLRRDTNSPLHF
TRBJ2-7 | . | TRBV4-3 | . | TGCACCAGCAGCCAAGAGGCAGGGGCACCTTCCTACGAGCAGTACTTC | CTSSQEAGAPSYEQYF
TRBJ2-7 | TRBD1 | TRBV20-1 | . | TGCAGTGCTAGAACCCGACAGGGATCCTACGAGCAGTACTTC | CSARTRQGSYEQYF
TRBJ2-1 | TRBD2 | TRBV5-1 | . | TGCGCCAGCAGCTTGGTAGCGGGGGTCGATGAGCAGTTCTTC | CASSLVAGVDEQFF
TRBJ2-1 | TRBD2 | TRBV27 | . | TGTGCCTGCAGTTCCGGGGGGGCTGGCAATGAGCAGTTCTTC | CACSSGGAGNEQFF
TRBJ2-7 | TRBD2 | TRBV5-6 | few | TGTGCCAGCAGCCCTGGGACTAGCTCCGAGCAGTACTTC | CASSPGTSSEQYF
TRBJ2-3 | . | TRBV20-1 | . | TGCAGTGCTACCACGACAGCCCGGACAGATACGCAGTATTTT | CSATTTARTDTQYF
TRBJ1-4 | . | TRBV12-3/TRBV12-4 | few | TGTGCCAGCAGAGGGAACGTAGGTGAAAAACTGTTTTTT | CASRGNVGEKLFF
TRBJ2-7 | TRBD1 | TRBV7-2 | few | TGTGCCAGCAGCTTAGATCCCGACAGGGGTGTCTACGAGCAGTACTTC | CASSLDPDRGVYEQYF
TRBJ2-1 | . | TRBV4-3 | . | TGCGCCAGCAGCCAAGATTCTCAACGGTACAATGAGCAGTTCTTC | CASSQDSQRYNEQFF
TRBJ2-5 | . | TRBV20-1 | few | TGCAGTGCTAGAAATTCTCGGGGGGCGTTCGTAGAGACCCAGTACTTC | CSARNSRGAFVETQYF
TRBJ2-1 | TRBD1 | TRBV7-2 | . | TGTGCCAGCAGCTTAAGCGGACAGGGGACCAATGAGCAGTTCTTC | CASSLSGQGTNEQFF
TRBJ2-7 | . | TRBV10-3 | . | TGTGCCATCAGTGAGACTTGGGACACGAGGGACTACGAGCAGTACTTC | CAISETWDTRDYEQYF
TRBJ2-7 | TRBD2 | TRBV7-2 | few | TGTGCCAGCAGCCCCCCCGGGACTAGCGGTACCTACGAGCAGTACTTC | CASSPPGTSGTYEQYF
TRBJ1-1 | TRBD1 | TRBV7-9 | . | TGTGCCAGCAGCTTAGATGGACAGGGGGCTGAAGCTTTCTTT | CASSLDGQGAEAFF